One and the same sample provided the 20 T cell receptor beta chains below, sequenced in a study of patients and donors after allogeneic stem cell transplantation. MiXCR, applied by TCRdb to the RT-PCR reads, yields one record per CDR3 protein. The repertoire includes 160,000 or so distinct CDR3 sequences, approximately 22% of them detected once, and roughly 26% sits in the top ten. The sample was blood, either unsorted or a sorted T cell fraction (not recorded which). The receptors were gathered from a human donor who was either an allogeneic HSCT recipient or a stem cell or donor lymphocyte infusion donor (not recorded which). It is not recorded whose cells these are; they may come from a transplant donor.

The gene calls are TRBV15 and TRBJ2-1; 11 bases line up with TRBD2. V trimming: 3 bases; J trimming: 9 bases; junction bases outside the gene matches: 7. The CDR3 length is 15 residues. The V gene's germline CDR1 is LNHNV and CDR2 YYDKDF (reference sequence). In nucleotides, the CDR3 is TGTGCCACCAGCAGGGACATAGCGGGAGGGAGTGAGCAGTTCTTC. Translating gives CATSRDIAGGSEQFF.

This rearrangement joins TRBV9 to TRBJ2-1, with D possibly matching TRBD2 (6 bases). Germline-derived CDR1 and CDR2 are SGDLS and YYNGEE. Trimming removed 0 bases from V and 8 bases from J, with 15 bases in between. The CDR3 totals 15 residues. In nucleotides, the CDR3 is TGTGCCAGCAGCGTAGTCGCGGGACCGCCTGATGAGCAGTTCTTC. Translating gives CASSVVAGPPDEQFF. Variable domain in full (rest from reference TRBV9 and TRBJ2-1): DSGVTQTPKHLITATGQRVTLRCSPRSGDLSVYWYQQSLDQGLQFLIQYYNGEERAKGNILERFSAQQFPDLHSELNLSSLELGDSALYFCASSVVAGPPDEQFFGPGTRLTVL.

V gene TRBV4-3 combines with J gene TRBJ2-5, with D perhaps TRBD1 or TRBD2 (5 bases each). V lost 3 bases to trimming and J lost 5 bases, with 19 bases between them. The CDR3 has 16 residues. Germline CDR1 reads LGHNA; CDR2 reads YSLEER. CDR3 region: CASSQGRGDLRETQYF. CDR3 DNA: TGCGCCAGCAGCCAGGGCCGGGGCGACCTGCGGGAGACCCAGTACTTC.

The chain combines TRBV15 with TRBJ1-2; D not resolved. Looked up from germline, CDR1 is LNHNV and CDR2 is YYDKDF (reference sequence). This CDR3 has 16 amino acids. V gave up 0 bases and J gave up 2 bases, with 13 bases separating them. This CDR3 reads CATSRDRVGSNYGYTF. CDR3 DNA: TGTGCCACCAGCAGAGATAGGGTGGGCTCGAACTATGGCTACACCTTC.

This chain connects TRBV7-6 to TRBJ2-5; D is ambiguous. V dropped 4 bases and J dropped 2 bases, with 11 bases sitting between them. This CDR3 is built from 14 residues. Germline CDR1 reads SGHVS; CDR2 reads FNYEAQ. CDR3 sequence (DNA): TGTGCCAGCAGCTCGGGCGGAGTTCAAGAGACCCAGTACTTC. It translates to CASSSGGVQETQYF.

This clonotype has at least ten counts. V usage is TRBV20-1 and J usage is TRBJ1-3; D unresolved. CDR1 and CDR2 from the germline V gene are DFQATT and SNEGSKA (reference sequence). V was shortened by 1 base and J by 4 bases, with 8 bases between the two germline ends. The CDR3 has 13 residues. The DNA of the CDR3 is TGCAGTGCTAGAGGGAGCTGGGGAAACACCATATATTTT. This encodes CSARGSWGNTIYF.

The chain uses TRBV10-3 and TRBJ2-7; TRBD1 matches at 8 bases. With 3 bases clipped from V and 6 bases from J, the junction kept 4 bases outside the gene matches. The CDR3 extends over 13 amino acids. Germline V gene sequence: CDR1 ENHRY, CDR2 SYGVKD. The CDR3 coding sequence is TGTGCCATCAGTGAAAGACAGGGGAGCGAGCAGTACTTC. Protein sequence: CAISERQGSEQYF.

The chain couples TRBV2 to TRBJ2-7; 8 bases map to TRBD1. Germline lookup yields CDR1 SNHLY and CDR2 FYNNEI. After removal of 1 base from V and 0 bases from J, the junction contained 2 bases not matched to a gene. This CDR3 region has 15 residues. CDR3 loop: CASSEGTGISYEQYF. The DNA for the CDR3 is TGTGCCAGCAGTGAAGGGACAGGGATCTCCTACGAGCAGTACTTC.

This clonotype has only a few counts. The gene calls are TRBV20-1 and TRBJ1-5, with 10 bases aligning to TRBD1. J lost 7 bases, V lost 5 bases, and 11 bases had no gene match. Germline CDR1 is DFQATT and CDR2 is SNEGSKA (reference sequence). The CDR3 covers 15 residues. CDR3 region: CSAGGGQGRWQPQHF. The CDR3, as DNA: TGCAGTGCTGGGGGGGGACAGGGGCGGTGGCAGCCCCAGCATTTT.

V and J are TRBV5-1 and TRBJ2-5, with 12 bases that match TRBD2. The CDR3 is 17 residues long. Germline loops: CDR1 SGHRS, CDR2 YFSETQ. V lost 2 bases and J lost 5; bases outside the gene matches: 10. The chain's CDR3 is CASSFFLGLAGTETQYF. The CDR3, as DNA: TGCGCCAGCAGCTTCTTTCTCGGACTAGCGGGGACCGAGACCCAGTACTTC.

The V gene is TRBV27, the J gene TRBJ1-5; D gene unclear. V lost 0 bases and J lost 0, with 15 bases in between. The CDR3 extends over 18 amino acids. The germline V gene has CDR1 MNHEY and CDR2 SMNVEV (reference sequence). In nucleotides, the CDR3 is TGTGCCAGCAGTTTATCCGGATATGACCTATATAGCAATCAGCCCCAGCATTTT. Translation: CASSLSGYDLYSNQPQHF.

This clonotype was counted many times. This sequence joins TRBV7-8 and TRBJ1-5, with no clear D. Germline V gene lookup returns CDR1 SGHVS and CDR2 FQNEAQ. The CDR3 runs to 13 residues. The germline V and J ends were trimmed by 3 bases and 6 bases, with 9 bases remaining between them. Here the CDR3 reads CASSLEGGQPQHF. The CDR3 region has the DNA TGTGCCAGCAGCTTGGAGGGAGGTCAGCCCCAGCATTTT.

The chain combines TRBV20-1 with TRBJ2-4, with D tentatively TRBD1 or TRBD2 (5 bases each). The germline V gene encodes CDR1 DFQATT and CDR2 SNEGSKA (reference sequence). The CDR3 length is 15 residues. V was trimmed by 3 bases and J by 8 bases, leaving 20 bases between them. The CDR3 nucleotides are TGCAGTGCTAGGCGGCAGGGACCCAAAAAACACATTCAGTACTTC. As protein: CSARRQGPKKHIQYF.

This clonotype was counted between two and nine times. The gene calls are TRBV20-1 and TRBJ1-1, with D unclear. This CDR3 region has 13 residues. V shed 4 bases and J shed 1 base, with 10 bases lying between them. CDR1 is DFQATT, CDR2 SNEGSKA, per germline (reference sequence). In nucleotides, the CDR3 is TGCAGTGCTAAGGCGGCCCAGAACACTGAAGCTTTCTTT. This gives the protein CSAKAAQNTEAFF.

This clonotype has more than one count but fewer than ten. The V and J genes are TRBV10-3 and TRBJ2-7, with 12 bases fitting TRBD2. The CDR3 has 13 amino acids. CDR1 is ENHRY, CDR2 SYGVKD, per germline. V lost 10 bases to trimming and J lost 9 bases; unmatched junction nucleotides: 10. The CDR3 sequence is CATALGLAGMQYF. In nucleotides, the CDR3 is TGTGCCACCGCCCTAGGACTAGCGGGAATGCAGTACTTC.

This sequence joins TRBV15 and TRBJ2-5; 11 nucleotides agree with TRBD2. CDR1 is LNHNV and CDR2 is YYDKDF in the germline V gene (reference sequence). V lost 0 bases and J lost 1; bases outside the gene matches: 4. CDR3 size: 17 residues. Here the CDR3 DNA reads TGTGCCACCAGCAGAGATGTACTAGCGGGGGTCCAAGAGACCCAGTACTTC. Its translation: CATSRDVLAGVQETQYF.

The CDR3 nucleotides are TGCAGTGCTAGAGATTACAGGGGGAACAAAGATACGCAGTATTTT. Its protein product is CSARDYRGNKDTQYF. The J gene is TRBJ2-3, the V gene TRBV20-1; 8 bases are shared with TRBD1. The CDR3 runs 15 residues. From germline, CDR1 is DFQATT and CDR2 SNEGSKA (reference sequence). Trimming removed 0 bases from V and 5 bases from J; junction bases left unmatched: 7.

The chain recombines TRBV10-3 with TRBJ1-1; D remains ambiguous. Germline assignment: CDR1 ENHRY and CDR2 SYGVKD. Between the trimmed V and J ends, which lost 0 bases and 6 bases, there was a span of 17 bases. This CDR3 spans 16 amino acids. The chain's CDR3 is CAISESRADIKAEAFF. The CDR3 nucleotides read TGTGCCATCAGTGAGTCGAGGGCGGATATAAAGGCTGAAGCTTTCTTT.

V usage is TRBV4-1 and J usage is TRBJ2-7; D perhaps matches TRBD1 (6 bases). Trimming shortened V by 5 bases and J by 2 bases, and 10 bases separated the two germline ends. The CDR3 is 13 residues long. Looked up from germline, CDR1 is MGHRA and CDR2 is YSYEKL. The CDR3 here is CASSGTTAYEQYF. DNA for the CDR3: TGCGCCAGCAGCGGGACAACAGCCTACGAGCAGTACTTC.

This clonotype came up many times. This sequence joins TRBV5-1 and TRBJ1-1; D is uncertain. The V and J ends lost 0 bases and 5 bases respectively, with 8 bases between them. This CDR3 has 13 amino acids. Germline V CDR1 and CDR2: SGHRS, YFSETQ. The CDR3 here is CASSLAGETEAFF. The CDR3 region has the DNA TGCGCCAGCAGCTTGGCCGGGGAGACTGAAGCTTTCTTT. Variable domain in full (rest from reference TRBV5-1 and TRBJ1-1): KAGVTQTPRYLIKTRGQQVTLSCSPISGHRSVSWYQQTPGQGLQFLFEYFSETQRNKGNFPGRFSGRQFSNSRSEMNVSTLELGDSALYLCASSLAGETEAFFGQGTRLTVV.